This T cell receptor (beta chain) was obtained from a study of control samples from healthy donors and cancer patients. V lost 7 bases and J lost 5, with 18 bases in between. Germline CDR1 is MDHEN and CDR2 is SYDVKM. The CDR3 consists of 14 residues. Libraries were prepared by immunoSEQ multiplex PCR; TCRdb keeps only in-frame clonotypes and omits some of them. The repertoire consists of roughly 73,000 clones, with about 92% occurring once and the leading ten covering 5.8%. The chain employs TRBV28 and TRBJ2-7, with D possibly TRBD1 on 6 matching bases. What was sequenced was blood. The origin of this receptor is a woman aged 60 to 75 in good health. CDR3 nucleotide sequence: TGTGCCAGCACAGGGGCCGAACTAAACGACGAGCAGTACTTC. Amino acids: CASTGAELNDEQYF.